Shown below are 23 T cell receptor beta chains from a single sample sequenced in a study of blood T cell repertoires in COVID-19. Clones were read by immunoSEQ multiplex PCR, and TCRdb kept only the in-frame ones, dropping some. Of around 470,000 clones detected, less than 95% appear once; the ten largest clones hold 0.6%. The sequencing sample was made of PBMCs or T cells enriched from blood (not recorded which). The receptors here all came from a man in his late teens or twenties who had recovered from COVID-19.

The chain has TRBV11-1 and TRBJ1-5; a possible D gene is TRBD1 (5 bases). Germline values: CDR1 SGHAT, CDR2 FQDESV (reference sequence). V lost 5 bases and J 11 bases, leaving 16 bases between the germline ends. The CDR3 extends over 13 amino acids. CDR3 in amino acids: CASSRLGGSTQHF. The CDR3 region has the DNA TGTGCCAGCAGCCGGTTGGGGGGATCCACCCAGCATTTT.

The chain links TRBV18 to TRBJ1-5; no firm D call. V was trimmed by 4 bases and J by 0 bases, leaving 10 bases between them. From germline, CDR1 is KGHSH and CDR2 LQKENI. This CDR3 has 15 amino acids. In DNA, the CDR3 is TGTGCCAGCTCACTAATTGCAGATAGCAATCAGCCCCAGCATTTT. Protein product: CASSLIADSNQPQHF.

In nucleotides, the CDR3 is TGTGCCAGCGGGCTGGGGGGAGGGGGCAATCAGCCCCAGCATTTT. Its protein is CASGLGGGGNQPQHF. The chain has TRBV28 and TRBJ1-5; possible D gene TRBD1, 5 bases. This CDR3 spans 15 amino acids. The V and J ends lost 8 bases and 2 bases respectively, with 16 bases between them. Germline CDR1 reads MDHEN; CDR2 reads SYDVKM.

The chain combines TRBV6-7 with TRBJ1-6; no firm D call. TRBV6-7 belongs to the ORF category, with a function that is uncertain. The V end lost 3 bases, the J end lost 0 bases, and 30 bases lay between the germline ends. The CDR3 covers 23 residues. The CDR3 spells CASSYCLKEPKPLQNSYNSPLHF. In DNA form, the CDR3 reads TGTGCCAGCAGTTATTGCCTAAAAGAACCGAAACCCCTACAGAACTCCTATAATTCACCCCTCCACTTT.

This sequence joins TRBV29-1 and TRBJ1-2; no firm D call. Germline CDR1 SQVTM, CDR2 ANQGSEA. The CDR3 is 12 residues long. Trimming cost V 5 bases and J 6 bases, with 13 bases left between them. The CDR3 DNA is TGCAGCGTTAGGGAGGGATTGGATGGCTACACCTTC. Its translation is CSVREGLDGYTF.

This chain joins TRBV25-1 and TRBJ2-6; no reliable D call. V was clipped by 7 bases and J by 2 bases, with 12 bases between them. CDR3 size: 15 residues. CDR1 and CDR2 from the germline V gene are MGHDK and SYGVNS. Written as DNA, the CDR3 is TGTGCCAGCACCTCTAGGATTGCTGGGGCCAACGTCCTGACTTTC. Its translation is CASTSRIAGANVLTF.

The genes are TRBV10-3 and TRBJ2-1, with D tentatively TRBD2 (7 bases). V gave up 3 bases and J gave up 1 base, with 19 bases separating them. There are 18 residues in the CDR3. In germline, CDR1 is ENHRY, CDR2 SYGVKD. The CDR3 loop reads CAISDRRGGRGSYNEQFF. CDR3 coding DNA: TGTGCCATCAGTGATCGTCGCGGGGGCAGGGGTTCCTACAATGAGCAGTTCTTC.

V is TRBV6-4 and J is TRBJ2-1; 15 bases are a match to TRBD2. The V and J ends lost 2 bases and 11 bases, in that order; junction bases with no gene match: 7. The CDR3 is 16 amino acids. CDR1 is MRHNA and CDR2 is SNTAGT in the germline V gene. DNA for the CDR3: TGTGCCAGCAGTGACCCCGCGGGGACTAGCGGGGGGAAGCAGTTCTTC. Encoded protein: CASSDPAGTSGGKQFF.

The V and J genes are TRBV2 and TRBJ2-3; 10 positions match TRBD1. The germline V gene has CDR1 SNHLY and CDR2 FYNNEI. The length of the CDR3 is 15 residues. Losses at the gene ends were 4 bases for V and 1 base for J; bases not matched to a gene: 2. The CDR3 reads CASSVGQGGTDTQYF. CDR3 DNA sequence: TGTGCCAGCAGTGTCGGACAGGGGGGCACAGATACGCAGTATTTT.

This clone was observed once. This sample also contains other DNA sequences that code for the same CDR3. CDR3 sequence: CASSLEQGSYEQYF. For the CDR3, the DNA is TGCGCCAGCAGCTTGGAGCAGGGCTCCTACGAGCAGTACTTC. This sequence joins TRBV5-1 and TRBJ2-7; D perhaps matches TRBD1 (5 bases). Germline CDR1 SGHRS, CDR2 YFSETQ. This CDR3 contains 14 residues. V gave up 0 bases and J gave up 0 bases, with 7 bases separating them.

This clone was seen more than once but under ten times. This same CDR3 is encoded by further DNA sequences in the sample. The chain is built from TRBV3-1 (or the pseudogene TRBV3-2) and TRBJ1-2; weak D call: TRBD1 (5 bases). The CDR3 runs 14 residues. Trimming took off 1 base at V and 5 bases at J, with 11 bases between the two ends. Germline V gene data show CDR1 as LGHDT and CDR2 as YNNKEL (reference sequence). CDR3: CASSQGVGAYGYTF. In DNA form, the CDR3 reads TGTGCCAGCAGCCAAGGGGTAGGGGCATATGGCTACACCTTC.

V is TRBV27 and J is TRBJ2-2; possible D gene TRBD1, 6 bases. Germline-derived CDR1 and CDR2 are MNHEY and SMNVEV (reference sequence). The CDR3 is made up of 16 amino acids. V lost 7 bases and J lost 3, with 18 bases in between. Here the CDR3 reads CASKWDPYRDTGELFF. The CDR3 nucleotides are TGTGCCAGCAAGTGGGATCCGTACAGGGACACCGGGGAGCTGTTTTTT.

The CDR3 sequence: CASSPGGTANYGYTF. The CDR3 nucleotides read TGTGCCAGCAGCCCAGGGGGGACAGCTAACTATGGCTACACCTTC. The chain is built from TRBV11-2 and TRBJ1-2, with 7 bases lining up with TRBD1. The germline gives CDR1 SGHAT, CDR2 FQNNGV. J was trimmed by 0 bases and V by 5 bases; bases with no gene match: 6. The CDR3 is 15 residues long. Variable domain in full (rest from reference TRBV11-2 and TRBJ1-2): EAGVAQSPRYKIIEKRQSVAFWCNPISGHATLYWYQQILGQGPKLLIQFQNNGVVDDSQLPKDRFSAERLKGVDSTLKIQPAKLEDSAVYLCASSPGGTANYGYTFGSGTRLTVV.

The CDR3 region is CASSHTGSGNTIYF. In DNA form, the CDR3 reads TGTGCCAGCAGTCATACAGGCTCTGGAAACACCATATATTTT. The chain couples TRBV25-1 to TRBJ1-3, with TRBD1 as a possible D gene (5 bases). The CDR3 is 14 amino acids. V was pared by 5 bases and J by 0 bases, with 8 bases between. The V gene's germline CDR1 is MGHDK and CDR2 SYGVNS.

This clone has just one count. The CDR3 region has the DNA TGTGCCAGCAGAACCCTTAGCGGCAATGAGCAGTTCTTC. It codes for CASRTLSGNEQFF. The V call is TRBV6-5, the J call TRBJ2-1, with D maybe TRBD2 (6 bases). CDR1 is MNHEY, CDR2 SVGAGI, per germline. V lost 6 bases and J 6 bases, leaving 12 bases between the germline ends. There are 13 residues in the CDR3.

DNA for the CDR3: TGCAGCGCCAGCCTGGAGACTGAAGCTTTCTTT. It encodes CSASLETEAFF. This rearrangement joins TRBV29-1 to TRBJ1-1; D gene uncertain. The CDR3 extends over 11 amino acids. Trimming took off 7 bases at V and 5 bases at J, with 11 bases between the two ends. Germline CDR1 reads SQVTM; CDR2 reads ANQGSEA. Supplemented by reference TRBV29-1 and TRBJ1-1, the full variable domain reads SAVISQKPSRDICQRGTSLTIQCQVDSQVTMMFWYRQQPGQSLTLIATANQGSEATYESGFVIDKFPISRPNLTFSTLTVSNMSPEDSSIYLCSASLETEAFFGQGTRLTVV.

This chain uses TRBV27 with TRBJ1-2, with D possibly being TRBD1 (6 bases). This CDR3 spans 13 amino acids. The V gene lost 3 bases and the J gene lost 7 bases, with 12 bases spanning the gap. CDR1 MNHEY and CDR2 SMNVEV come from the germline V gene (reference sequence). CDR3 loop: CASSFPGALGYTF. The CDR3 region has the DNA TGTGCCAGCAGTTTTCCAGGGGCGCTTGGCTACACCTTC.

The V and J genes are TRBV6-5 and TRBJ1-2, with 7 bases aligning to TRBD1. The CDR3 sequence is 13 residues long. Germline V gene sequence: CDR1 MNHEY, CDR2 SVGAGI. J lost 2 bases, V lost 5 bases, and 2 bases had no gene match. The DNA of the CDR3 is TGTGCCAGCAGTCCGACAGGGAACTATGGCTACACCTTC. This codes for CASSPTGNYGYTF.

This clone was found once. The J gene is TRBJ1-6, the V gene TRBV9, with 8 nucleotides matching TRBD1. Germline loops: CDR1 SGDLS, CDR2 YYNGEE. The CDR3 is 15 residues long. V was clipped by 4 bases and J by 10 bases; unmatched bases: 10. CDR3 nucleotide sequence: TGTGCCAGCAGCCCAACGACAGGGGTTGGATCACCCCTCCACTTT. Protein: CASSPTTGVGSPLHF.

V usage is TRBV24-1 and J usage is TRBJ2-2; a possible D gene is TRBD2 (6 bases). CDR1 is KGHDR and CDR2 is SFDVKD in the germline V gene. The V and J ends lost 4 bases and 12 bases respectively, with 11 bases between them. CDR3 length: 12 residues. The CDR3 is CATSEGRGKLFF. In DNA, the CDR3 is TGTGCCACCAGTGAGGGGCGGGGTAAGCTGTTTTTT.

The CDR3 DNA sequence: TGTGCCAGCAGCTCACCCGGGGGTTCACCCCTCCACTTT. Translation: CASSSPGGSPLHF. The chain employs TRBV7-2 and TRBJ1-6; a possible D gene is TRBD1 (5 bases). Germline V gene sequence: CDR1 SGHTA, CDR2 FQGNSA. The CDR3 contains 13 residues. V lost 4 bases to trimming and J lost 9 bases, with 10 bases between them.

The chain recombines TRBV13 with TRBJ1-4; tentative D call: TRBD1 (6 bases). The CDR3 is made up of 15 amino acids. V lost 7 bases and J lost 8, with 20 bases in between. Germline V gene data show CDR1 as PRHDT and CDR2 as FYEKMQ (reference sequence). In nucleotides, the CDR3 is TGTGCCAGCACCCTGGGGGGGCGGGGTAGCGAAAAACTGTTTTTT. It codes for CASTLGGRGSEKLFF. Filled out from reference TRBV13 and TRBJ1-4, the complete variable domain reads AAGVIQSPRHLIKEKRETATLKCYPIPRHDTVYWYQQGPGQDPQFLISFYEKMQSDKGSIPDRFSAQQFSDYHSELNMSSLELGDSALYFCASTLGGRGSEKLFFGSGTQLSVL.

The J gene is TRBJ2-5, the V gene TRBV2; 10 bases agree with TRBD2. The CDR3 totals 13 residues. The germline CDR1 and CDR2 sequences are SNHLY and FYNNEI. V lost 7 bases to trimming and J lost 7 bases; unmatched junction nucleotides: 6. CDR3 nucleotide sequence: TGTGCCAGCATACAGCGGGGGGGTGGGACCCAGTACTTC. This codes for CASIQRGGGTQYF.